These T cell receptor beta chains were read from a single sample in a study of shared clonotypes between healthy human individuals. The protocol was immunoSEQ multiplex PCR, while the TCRdb copy is restricted to in-frame clones and leaves out a portion. This table has approximately 720,000 clones, around 72% appearing once. Material: memory CD4+ T cells sorted from blood. Source of these receptors: a woman in her thirties in good health. Both conserved end residues are part of each CDR3. D genes are given only for firm matches. Not every row has a clone size; where given, it reads once, few, many or a size class.

V	J	size	D	DNA	CDR3
TRBV7-2	TRBJ2-5	-	-	TGTGCCAGCAGCCTAGGGACGGAGAGGGAGCAGTACTTC	CASSLGTEREQYF
TRBV11-2	TRBJ2-1	-	-	TGTGCCAGCAGCTCGTTTAGGGGGGCCCATGAGCAGTTCTTC	CASSSFRGAHEQFF
TRBV4-1	TRBJ2-4	once	TRBD2	TGCGCCAGCAGCCAAGACGTACCAGCGGGAGGCCGGACCGTCAAAAACATTCAGTACTTC	CASSQDVPAGGRTVKNIQYF
TRBV28	TRBJ1-2	-	-	TGTGCCAGCAGGTCGCGGATCGGAAGAGGGGACTATGGCTACACCTTC	CASRSRIGRGDYGYTF
TRBV5-1	TRBJ2-5	many	TRBD1	TGCGCCAGCAGCGCGGGGCCCGGACAGGGAGAGACCCAGTACTTC	CASSAGPGQGETQYF
TRBV19	TRBJ1-2	-	-	TGTGCCAGTAAAACGGGCCTTACTAACTATGGCTACACCTTC	CASKTGLTNYGYTF
TRBV19	TRBJ2-4	-	-	TGTGCCAGTAGCCCTCCTCTAGTCTTAGTCAACATTCAGTACTTC	CASSPPLVLVNIQYF
TRBV18	TRBJ1-4	-	-	TGTGCCAGCTCACCAGCTTCAACTAATGAAAAACTGTTTTTT	CASSPASTNEKLFF
TRBV7-2	TRBJ2-5	once	-	TGTGCCAGCAGCTTATCTGGCGCGGACACCCAGTACTTC	CASSLSGADTQYF
TRBV19	TRBJ2-7	-	TRBD2	TGTGCCAGTAGTATGGGGACTAGCGGGTCCAACGAGCAGTACTTC	CASSMGTSGSNEQYF
TRBV6-1	TRBJ2-7	few	TRBD2	TGTGCCAGCAGTGTCAAATTGGCGGGAGGACCCCACGAGCAGTACTTC	CASSVKLAGGPHEQYF
TRBV5-4	TRBJ1-2	-	TRBD1	TGTGCCAGCAGCCCGGGATTGGCAGGGGGGAACTATGGCTACACCTTC	CASSPGLAGGNYGYTF
TRBV6-5	TRBJ1-2	-	-	TGTGCCAGCAGTTACTCGATATCTGGGCTGAACTATGGCTACACCTTC	CASSYSISGLNYGYTF
TRBV7-3	TRBJ2-2	-	TRBD2	TGTGCCAGCAGCCTAGCGGGGGCAAACACCGGGGAGCTGTTTTTT	CASSLAGANTGELFF
TRBV29-1	TRBJ1-2	once	-	TGCAGCGTTGCGGGGGACTATGGCTACACCTTC	CSVAGDYGYTF
TRBV5-4	TRBJ1-1	-	-	TGTGCCAGCAGTGTGGAAAGATTTACCGACACTGAAGCTTTCTTT	CASSVERFTDTEAFF
TRBV9	TRBJ2-3	-	TRBD2	TGTGCCAGCAGCGTAGCCGGGGGAGGGCGCACAGATACGCAGTATTTT	CASSVAGGGRTDTQYF
TRBV6-6	TRBJ1-2	-	TRBD1	TGTGCCAGCAGCTTAGGACAGGCGAGCTATGGCTACACCTTC	CASSLGQASYGYTF
TRBV6-1	TRBJ1-1	few	-	TGTGCCAGCAGTCAACTTCGGAACACTGAAGCTTTCTTT	CASSQLRNTEAFF
TRBV15	TRBJ2-5	-	TRBD2	TGTGCCACCAGCAGGAGGACTAGCGGGAATGGAGAGACCCAGTACTTC	CATSRRTSGNGETQYF
TRBV29-1	TRBJ2-1	-	-	TGCAGCGTTGACTCGACAGGCGACAATGAGCAGTTCTTC	CSVDSTGDNEQFF
TRBV4-1	TRBJ2-7	-	-	TGCGCCAGCAGCCACCCTGGACATTCCTACGAGCAGTACTTC	CASSHPGHSYEQYF
TRBV4-1	TRBJ2-7	few	-	TGCGCCAGCAGCCAGGGGTCTACCTACGAGCAGTACTTC	CASSQGSTYEQYF
TRBV30	TRBJ2-7	-	-	TGTGCCTGGAGTAGACCATACGAGCAGTACTTC	CAWSRPYEQYF
TRBV9	TRBJ2-1	-	-	TGTGCCAGCAGCACCGATCAAGACAGGACATACAATGAGCAGTTCTTC	CASSTDQDRTYNEQFF
TRBV10-3	TRBJ2-1	-	-	TGTGCCATCAGTGGAGGGGAGGAGACTGGACAGTTCTTC	CAISGGEETGQFF
TRBV11-2	TRBJ2-7	-	TRBD2	TGTGCCAGCAGCTTAGGAGCCGGCGGGAGGACATACGAGCAGTACTTC	CASSLGAGGRTYEQYF
TRBV21-1	TRBJ1-2	-	-	TGTGCCAGCAGCAAAGAGGCAGGTAACTATGGCTACACCTTC	CASSKEAGNYGYTF
TRBV5-8	TRBJ2-6	-	-	TGTGCCAGCAGCGAAGGACAGTCTGGGGCCAACGTCCTGACTTTC	CASSEGQSGANVLTF
TRBV28	TRBJ1-5	-	-	TGTGCCAGCAGTCAGGGTGGCGGGTCGGGCAATCAGCCCCAGCATTTT	CASSQGGGSGNQPQHF
TRBV19	TRBJ1-5	few	-	TGTGCCAGTAGTACCCAACAGGGTTTTGGCAATCAGCCCCAGCATTTT	CASSTQQGFGNQPQHF
TRBV28	TRBJ2-7	many	TRBD2	TGTGCCAGCAGTTTTCACGGGCTAGCGGACTCCTACGAGCAGTACTTC	CASSFHGLADSYEQYF
TRBV5-6	TRBJ1-2	-	TRBD1	TGTGCCAGCAGCGGTGACAGGGTTATTTACTATGGCTACACCTTC	CASSGDRVIYYGYTF
TRBV5-6	TRBJ2-5	-	-	TGTGCCAGCAGCCCCCCTAGCGTGGGGCCGGTGGGGTCCCAGTACTTC	CASSPPSVGPVGSQYF
TRBV28	TRBJ2-1	-	TRBD2	TGTGCCAGCAGTCCCGGGACTAGCGGGAGCAATGAGCAGTTCTTC	CASSPGTSGSNEQFF
TRBV4-1	TRBJ2-1	-	-	TGCGCCAGCAGCCAGGGCAGGGAGGTTGGGAATGAGCAGTTCTTC	CASSQGREVGNEQFF
TRBV7-3	TRBJ1-5	few	-	TGTGCCAGCAGCTCGACAGAGGATCAGCCCCAGCATTTT	CASSSTEDQPQHF
TRBV28	TRBJ1-2	few	-	TGTGCCAGCAGTTTGGTCAGGGACGGCTACACCTTC	CASSLVRDGYTF
TRBV28	TRBJ1-4	-	TRBD1	TGTGCCAGCACCTCACAGGGGGCGGGGAATGAAAAACTGTTTTTT	CASTSQGAGNEKLFF
TRBV2	TRBJ2-2	-	-	TGTGCCAGCAGTTCAGGGAACACCGGGGAGCTGTTTTTT	CASSSGNTGELFF
TRBV19	TRBJ1-2	-	TRBD1	TGTGCCAGTAGTACACAGGGGGCTGGCTATGGCTACACCTTC	CASSTQGAGYGYTF
TRBV11-3	TRBJ1-4	many	-	TGTGCCAGCAGCGAGACAGGTTTACAACTGTTTTTT	CASSETGLQLFF
TRBV7-3	TRBJ1-2	-	TRBD1	TGTGCCAGCAGCCAGACAGGGGCTCGAGGCTACACCTTC	CASSQTGARGYTF
TRBV18	TRBJ1-2	-	TRBD1	TGTGCCAGCTCACCACCGATGCAGGGGGACCGACTTAACTATGGCTACACCTTC	CASSPPMQGDRLNYGYTF
TRBV7-3	TRBJ2-2	-	-	TGTGCCAGCAGCTTAGAACCCCGTGTTGTCACCGGGGAGCTGTTTTTT	CASSLEPRVVTGELFF
TRBV6-6	TRBJ1-4	-	-	TGTGCCAGCAGGTCCCACATGTCGGGGGATGAAAAACTGTTTTTT	CASRSHMSGDEKLFF
TRBV19	TRBJ1-2	-	TRBD1	TGTGCCAGTAGCGATCGACAGGGGCCTAACTATGGCTACACCTTC	CASSDRQGPNYGYTF
TRBV5-1	TRBJ2-5	few	-	TGCGCCAGCAGCATTGTTGACAGGGACTCGCGGACCCAGTACTTC	CASSIVDRDSRTQYF
TRBV5-1	TRBJ1-2	few	-	TGCGCCAGCAGCTTGGCTCCCGCCTATGGCTACACCTTC	CASSLAPAYGYTF
TRBV19	TRBJ2-2	-	TRBD2	TGTGCCAGTAAATTTACGAGGTTGGCGGGAGACACCGGGGAGCTGTTTTTT	CASKFTRLAGDTGELFF
TRBV18	TRBJ2-2	-	-	TGTGCCAGCTCCCGCCGGGGTGCTTCGAACACCGGGGAGCTGTTTTTT	CASSRRGASNTGELFF